These 5 T cell receptor beta chains were sequenced from one sample in a study of T cells after yellow fever vaccination. MiXCR, applied by TCRdb to the 5' RACE reads, yields one record per CDR3 protein. The profile shows about 340,000 distinct CDR3 sequences, 8.7% of them singletons. The source material was PBMCs, sampled on the day of the first yellow fever vaccination. Receptors were obtained from a man in his late teens or twenties who received the YFV17D yellow fever vaccine.

This clonotype was counted at least ten times. This chain links TRBV12-3 or TRBV12-4 with TRBJ2-7; 9 positions agree with TRBD1. The CDR3 runs 13 residues. Unmatched junction bases numbered 6, after V lost 6 bases and J lost 6 bases. In nucleotides, the CDR3 is TGTGCCAGCAGCCTAACAGGGGGCGGCGAGCAGTACTTC. Protein product: CASSLTGGGEQYF.

This clonotype was picked up many times. The rearrangement uses TRBV5-1 and TRBJ1-1; 7 bases are a match to TRBD1. Germline V gene sequence: CDR1 SGHRS, CDR2 YFSETQ. CDR3 size: 14 residues. The trim removed 4 bases at V and 4 bases at J, leaving 7 bases unmatched. CDR3 residues: CASSLQGGVTEAFF. CDR3 DNA: TGCGCCAGCAGCCTTCAGGGGGGAGTCACTGAAGCTTTCTTT.

The sample holds many counts of this clonotype. The chain employs TRBV5-4 and TRBJ2-1, with 9 bases identical to TRBD1. The V segment lost 2 bases and the J segment 4 bases; nucleotides outside the gene matches: 4. The germline V gene encodes CDR1 SGHNT and CDR2 YYREEE (reference sequence). The CDR3 totals 15 residues. CDR3 coding DNA: TGTGCCAGCAGCTTTACAGGGGGCGGGTACAATGAGCAGTTCTTC. Residues: CASSFTGGGYNEQFF.

The chain joins TRBV7-9 to TRBJ2-1, with TRBD2 as a possible D gene (6 bases). Germline CDR1 and CDR2: SEHNR and FQNEAQ (reference sequence). Trimming removed 8 bases from V and 11 bases from J, with 22 bases in between. The CDR3 spans 14 residues. The CDR3 is CASGLLMTVDKQFF. CDR3 nucleotide sequence: TGTGCCAGCGGACTATTAATGACAGTGGACAAGCAGTTCTTC.

The rearrangement joins TRBV6-5 to TRBJ2-5; weak D call: TRBD1 (7 bases). Trimming left V 2 bases short and J 6 bases short, with 16 bases between. The CDR3 loop spans 15 amino acids. CDR1 and CDR2 (germline): MNHEY, SVGAGI. Here the CDR3 reads CASSYGGTASKTQYF. Here the CDR3 DNA reads TGTGCCAGCAGTTACGGCGGGACAGCCTCCAAGACCCAGTACTTC.